Listed below are T cell receptor beta chains from one sample, sequenced in a study of blood T cell repertoires in COVID-19. The data were produced by immunoSEQ multiplex PCR, yet TCRdb's version contains in-frame clones alone and is incomplete. The table includes 300,000 to 450,000 clones, roughly nine tenths detected once. The sample comprised PBMCs or T cells enriched from blood (not recorded which). These TCRs come from a woman aged 25 to 39 who had recovered from COVID-19. Each CDR3 is given with its conserved first and last residue. D genes are given only for firm matches. Part of the rows lack a size; the others show once, few, many or a class for expanded clones.

size | J | D | V | DNA | CDR3
once | TRBJ2-1 | . | TRBV19 | TGTGCCAGTAGTATAATGTGGAGCTCCTACAATGAGCAGTTCTTC | CASSIMWSSYNEQFF
. | TRBJ2-7 | . | TRBV7-2 | TGTGCCAGCAGCCTTTTGGGGGGGGGCAATCCCTCCTACGAGCAGTACTTC | CASSLLGGGNPSYEQYF
once | TRBJ1-1 | TRBD1 | TRBV30 | TGTGCCGGCTACAGGGGCACTGAAGCTTTCTTT | CAGYRGTEAFF
once | TRBJ2-1 | TRBD2 | TRBV18 | TGTGCCAGCAGAAGCGGGACTAGCGCCTCCCTCCGCTCCTACAATGAGCAGTTCTTC | CASRSGTSASLRSYNEQFF
. | TRBJ1-2 | TRBD1 | TRBV5-1 | TGCGCCAGCAGCCCGGGACAGGCTAACTATGGCTACACCTTC | CASSPGQANYGYTF
. | TRBJ2-3 | . | TRBV9 | TGTGCCAGCGGAAAAACAGGTATAGATACGCAGTATTTT | CASGKTGIDTQYF
. | TRBJ1-2 | . | TRBV7-2 | TGTGCCAGCAGCCAGGGAGGGTTAGCTAACTATGGCTACACCTTC | CASSQGGLANYGYTF
few | TRBJ2-7 | TRBD1 | TRBV5-1 | TGCGCCAGCAGCTTGGCCGGGACAGGGGGTGAGCAGTACTTC | CASSLAGTGGEQYF
. | TRBJ2-7 | TRBD2 | TRBV5-1 | TGCGCCAGCAGCTTGGAGATCCCGGGGGGGATACTATCCTACGAGCAGTACTTC | CASSLEIPGGILSYEQYF
. | TRBJ2-7 | . | TRBV15 | TGTGCCACCAGCAGAGATGGAACGAGGGCCACCTACGAGCAGTACTTC | CATSRDGTRATYEQYF
. | TRBJ2-1 | . | TRBV28 | TGTGCCAGCAGTTTACTGGCCGCGCGGTACGGTGAGCAGTTCTTC | CASSLLAARYGEQFF
. | TRBJ2-1 | . | TRBV3-1/TRBV3-2 | TGTGCCAGCAGCCAAGAGGGGAAAAACAGGGAATTCCACAATGAGCAGTTCTTC | CASSQEGKNREFHNEQFF
once | TRBJ2-3 | . | TRBV24-1 | TGTGCCACCAGTGATTTTGGGGGGGCCGAAGATACGCAGTATTTT | CATSDFGGAEDTQYF
. | TRBJ2-7 | . | TRBV7-2 | TGTGCCAGCAGCTTAGCTTTCCAGAACGAGCAGTACTTC | CASSLAFQNEQYF